What follows are 26 T cell receptor beta chains derived from one specimen sequenced in a study of cytomegalovirus exposure and HLA in healthy donors. PCR primers comprised 60 Vbeta and 13 Jbeta primers. Measured with immunoSEQ multiplex PCR; TCRdb has only the in-frame clones, and not every one. The data hold some 150,000 clones, with around 79% observed a single time. The sequencing input was PBMCs. The receptors were sampled from a middle-aged man in good health and CMV-seropositive.

This chain connects TRBV30 to TRBJ1-5; possibly TRBD1 for D (5 bases). CDR3 length equals 16 residues. CDR1 and CDR2 (germline): GTSNPN, SVGIG (reference sequence). The V gene lost 2 bases and the J gene lost 7 bases, with 21 bases spanning the gap. The CDR3 coding sequence is TGTGCCTGGAGTTACTCCGACCGAGGACACGGGCAGCCCCAGCATTTT. Translated, it gives CAWSYSDRGHGQPQHF.

The chain uses TRBV9 and TRBJ2-2, with D uncertain. Per germline, CDR1 SGDLS and CDR2 YYNGEE. V lost 1 base and J 4 bases, leaving 5 bases between the germline ends. CDR3 size: 13 residues. The CDR3 bases are TGTGCCAGCAGCGTACTAGGCACCGGGGAGCTGTTTTTT. Protein: CASSVLGTGELFF.

The chain uses TRBV6-5 and TRBJ2-2, with D possibly TRBD1 on 6 matching bases. Germline values: CDR1 MNHEY, CDR2 SVGAGI. Trimming stripped 2 bases from V and 1 base from J, with 11 bases between. This CDR3 has 16 residues. DNA of the CDR3: TGTGCCAGCAGTTACGACGAGGGGGTGAACACCGGGGAGCTGTTTTTT. This encodes CASSYDEGVNTGELFF.

This chain connects TRBV4-1 to TRBJ2-1, with a possible D match to TRBD2 (6 bases). Deletions cut 0 bases from V and 0 bases from J, with 15 bases between. The CDR3 is made up of 18 amino acids. Germline V CDR1 and CDR2: MGHRA, YSYEKL. The CDR3 is CASSQEGRGGLSYNEQFF. Written as DNA, the CDR3 is TGCGCCAGCAGCCAAGAGGGCCGGGGAGGCCTCTCCTACAATGAGCAGTTCTTC.

V usage is TRBV6-5 and J usage is TRBJ1-5; D is possibly TRBD1 (5 bases). The CDR3 is 15 amino acids. Trimming stripped 0 bases from V and 1 base from J, with 7 bases between. Germline lookup yields CDR1 MNHEY and CDR2 SVGAGI. This chain's CDR3 is CASSYSQASNQPQHF. CDR3 DNA: TGTGCCAGCAGTTACTCACAGGCGAGCAATCAGCCCCAGCATTTT.

The chain uses TRBV6-6 and TRBJ1-1; 8 bases fit TRBD1. The CDR3 has 14 residues. CDR1 is MNHNY and CDR2 is SVGAGI in the germline V gene (reference sequence). V was clipped by 7 bases and J by 4 bases; unmatched bases: 8. CDR3 in DNA: TGTGCCAGCAATCTACAGGGGGTTGGCACTGAAGCTTTCTTT. It specifies CASNLQGVGTEAFF.

The chain recombines TRBV7-9 with TRBJ2-7, with unresolved D. V was pared by 1 base and J by 3 bases, with 7 bases between. The CDR3 is 13 residues long. The germline V gene has CDR1 SEHNR and CDR2 FQNEAQ (reference sequence). The CDR3 DNA follows: TGTGCCAGCAGCTTAGGGGCAGACTACGAGCAGTACTTC. Its translation is CASSLGADYEQYF.

J is TRBJ2-3 and V is TRBV7-2; D ambiguous. Trimming took off 7 bases at V and 5 bases at J, with 4 bases between the two ends. Germline V gives CDR1 SGHTA, CDR2 FQGNSA. This CDR3 has 10 residues. CDR3 sequence: CASTLDTQYF. As DNA, the CDR3 is TGTGCCAGCACCCTAGATACGCAGTATTTT. The variable domain in full, with the rest retrieved from reference TRBV7-2 and TRBJ2-3, is GAGVSQSPSNKVTEKGKDVELRCDPISGHTALYWYRQSLGQGLEFLIYFQGNSAPDKSGLPSDRFSAERTGGSVSTLTIQRTQQEDSAVYLCASTLDTQYFGPGTRLTVL.

This rearrangement joins TRBV12-5 to TRBJ2-1; a weak D match, TRBD2 (6 bases). This CDR3 has 20 residues. V dropped 2 bases and J dropped 0 bases, with 23 bases sitting between them. Germline assignment: CDR1 LGHNT and CDR2 FRNRAP. The CDR3 loop is CASGLFTRDGRDHSYNEQFF. DNA for the CDR3: TGTGCTAGTGGTTTGTTCACAAGGGACGGGCGGGACCACTCCTACAATGAGCAGTTCTTC. The full variable domain, with the rest looked up from reference TRBV12-5 and TRBJ2-1, is DARVTQTPRHKVTEMGQEVTMRCQPILGHNTVFWYRQTMMQGLELLAYFRNRAPLDDSGMPKDRFSAEMPDATLATLKIQPSEPRDSAVYFCASGLFTRDGRDHSYNEQFFGPGTRLTVL.

The chain employs TRBV2 and TRBJ1-5; D perhaps matches TRBD1 (6 bases). Germline V lookup: CDR1 SNHLY, CDR2 FYNNEI. The CDR3 totals 14 residues. Trimming stripped 4 bases from V and 3 bases from J, with 10 bases between. For the CDR3, the DNA is TGTGCCAGCAGTGCCAGGGGATTCAATCAGCCCCAGCATTTT. Residues: CASSARGFNQPQHF.

The gene calls are TRBV5-6 and TRBJ2-5; D uncertain. The CDR3 extends over 11 amino acids. The germline CDR1 and CDR2 sequences are SGHDT and YYEEEE. Trimming took off 2 bases at V and 5 bases at J, with 4 bases between the two ends. The chain's CDR3 is CASSFSETQYF. The CDR3 DNA follows: TGTGCCAGCAGCTTCTCGGAGACCCAGTACTTC.

This clone was observed once. The chain combines TRBV28 with TRBJ1-3, with 7 nucleotides matching TRBD1. Germline values: CDR1 MDHEN, CDR2 SYDVKM. This CDR3 contains 16 residues. V gave up 6 bases and J gave up 3 bases; unmatched junction bases: 11. The CDR3: CASSSGQAGGGNTIYF. CDR3 nucleotide sequence: TGTGCCAGCAGCTCAGGACAGGCCGGGGGTGGAAACACCATATATTTT.

This chain uses TRBV27 with TRBJ1-2; the D is unclear. V gave up 4 bases and J gave up 7 bases, with 19 bases separating them. The germline gives CDR1 MNHEY, CDR2 SMNVEV (reference sequence). CDR3 length: 15 residues. This CDR3 is CASSYAGPRLAGYTF. The CDR3 region has the DNA TGTGCCAGCAGTTACGCCGGTCCTAGATTGGCTGGCTACACCTTC.

Written as DNA, the CDR3 is TGTGCCAGCAGTGAAAGGGGGCACCACGACAATGAGCAGTTCTTC. Its protein is CASSERGHHDNEQFF. The J gene is TRBJ2-1, the V gene TRBV6-1, with 7 positions matching TRBD1. V gave up 2 bases and J gave up 5 bases; unmatched junction bases: 6. Germline V CDR1 and CDR2: MNHNS, SASEGT. The CDR3 is 15 amino acids.

This clone was seen only once. One end of the junction varies from germline; a read error may be responsible. The chain has TRBV5-1 and TRBJ1-4, with 7 bases identical to TRBD1. Germline V gene data show CDR1 as SGHRS and CDR2 as YFSETQ. This CDR3 region has 14 residues. The chain's CDR3 is CASNLGQYNEKLFF. DNA of the CDR3: TGCGCCAGCAACTTGGGACAGTATAATGAAAAACTGTTTTTT.

V usage is TRBV5-4 and J usage is TRBJ2-3, with 10 positions matching TRBD1. With 5 bases clipped from V and 4 bases from J, the junction kept 10 bases outside the gene matches. CDR3 length: 16 amino acids. The germline gives CDR1 SGHNT, CDR2 YYREEE (reference sequence). The CDR3 spells CASRAGTGDPPDTQYF. The CDR3 DNA reads TGTGCCAGCAGGGCCGGGACAGGGGATCCCCCAGATACGCAGTATTTT.

V and J are TRBV2 and TRBJ1-1; D gene uncertain. This CDR3 comprises 13 residues. Trimming removed 6 bases from V and 5 bases from J, with 13 bases in between. Germline V gene lookup returns CDR1 SNHLY and CDR2 FYNNEI. The CDR3 sequence: CASSLEGRTEAFF. In DNA form, the CDR3 reads TGTGCCAGCAGCCTGGAGGGAAGGACTGAAGCTTTCTTT.

The chain uses TRBV27 and TRBJ2-1; the D gene is possibly TRBD2 (6 bases). The CDR3 spans 15 residues. Germline CDR1 is MNHEY and CDR2 is SMNVEV (reference sequence). The ends were cut back, 8 bases at V and 7 bases at J, with 21 bases in the middle. The CDR3, as DNA: TGTGCCAGCGCTATTGCGGGATACGGTACGAATGAGCAGTTCTTC. Protein: CASAIAGYGTNEQFF.

The chain links TRBV11-2 to TRBJ1-1; 7 bases are shared with TRBD1. The length of the CDR3 is 14 residues. V dropped 8 bases and J dropped 1; count of bases not matched to a gene: 7. From germline, CDR1 is SGHAT and CDR2 FQNNGV. CDR3 sequence (DNA): TGTGCCAGCCGACAGGGTCTCCGGAACACTGAAGCTTTCTTT. It codes for CASRQGLRNTEAFF.

The J gene is TRBJ1-5, the V gene TRBV6-1; D is uncertain. In germline, CDR1 is MNHNS, CDR2 SASEGT. The CDR3 spans 16 residues. The V end was cut by 1 base, the J end by 6 bases, with 16 bases between. CDR3 residues: CASSEEGGRAGQPQHF. The CDR3 DNA sequence: TGTGCCAGCAGTGAAGAGGGAGGAAGGGCTGGTCAGCCCCAGCATTTT.

The chain has TRBV6-6 and TRBJ2-7, with D perhaps matching TRBD2 (6 bases). This CDR3 region has 14 residues. Germline values: CDR1 MNHNY, CDR2 SVGAGI (reference sequence). The V end was cut by 7 bases, the J end by 0 bases, with 13 bases between. The CDR3 is CASTFRDSSYEQYF. As DNA, the CDR3 is TGTGCCAGCACCTTCCGGGACTCCTCCTACGAGCAGTACTTC.

Points on this clone: In the same sample, other DNA sequences code for this CDR3. This sequence joins TRBV20-1 and TRBJ2-7; D remains ambiguous. Germline CDR1 and CDR2: DFQATT and SNEGSKA (reference sequence). CDR3 size: 11 residues. The CDR3 nucleotides read TGCAGCGCTGCCCGTGCGTACGAGCAGTACTTC. Translating it yields CSAARAYEQYF.

This clone has more than one count but fewer than ten. V and J are TRBV5-8 and TRBJ2-5; D might be TRBD2 (6 bases). This CDR3 contains 16 residues. The V gene's germline CDR1 is SGHTS and CDR2 YDEGEE. V lost 5 bases, J lost 0 bases, and 17 bases lay in between. The CDR3 spells CASRNQLRGYQETQYF. CDR3 in DNA: TGTGCCAGCAGAAACCAACTACGGGGGTACCAAGAGACCCAGTACTTC.

The gene calls are TRBV28 and TRBJ1-2; TRBD1 matches 11 bases. Germline loops: CDR1 MDHEN, CDR2 SYDVKM. V lost 1 base and J lost 1; bases outside the gene matches: 5. The CDR3 is 17 residues long. The CDR3 region has the DNA TGTGCCAGCAGTTTATCGGACAGGGGGCTCCTTAACTATGGCTACACCTTC. It is translated as CASSLSDRGLLNYGYTF.

V usage is TRBV2 and J usage is TRBJ2-5; D possibly corresponds to TRBD2 (6 bases). Trimming stripped 3 bases from V and 2 bases from J, with 10 bases between. The CDR3 totals 14 residues. Germline CDR1 and CDR2: SNHLY and FYNNEI. The CDR3 DNA reads TGTGCCAGCAGTGACTTACGGGAGCAAGAGACCCAGTACTTC. Translating gives CASSDLREQETQYF.

This clone occurred once. This rearrangement joins TRBV19 to TRBJ2-3; 8 nucleotides line up with TRBD2. CDR3 length equals 16 residues. Trimming took 6 bases from V and 0 from J; bases not matched to a gene: 8. The germline V gene has CDR1 LNHDA and CDR2 SQIVND (reference sequence). In DNA, the CDR3 is TGTGCCAGTAGACTAGGGCGGGAGGAAAGCACAGATACGCAGTATTTT. Amino acids: CASRLGREESTDTQYF.